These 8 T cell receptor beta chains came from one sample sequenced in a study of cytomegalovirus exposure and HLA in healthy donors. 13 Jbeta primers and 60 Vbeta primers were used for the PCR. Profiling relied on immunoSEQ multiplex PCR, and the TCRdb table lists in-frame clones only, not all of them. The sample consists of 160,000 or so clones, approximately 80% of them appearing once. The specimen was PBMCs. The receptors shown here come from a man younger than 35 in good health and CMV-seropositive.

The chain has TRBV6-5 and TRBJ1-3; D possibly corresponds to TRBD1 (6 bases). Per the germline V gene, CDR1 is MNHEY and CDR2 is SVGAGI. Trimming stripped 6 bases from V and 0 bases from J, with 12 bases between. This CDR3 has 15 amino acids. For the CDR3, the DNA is TGTGCCAGCAGAGAGGGACACCGCTCTGGAAACACCATATATTTT. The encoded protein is CASREGHRSGNTIYF.

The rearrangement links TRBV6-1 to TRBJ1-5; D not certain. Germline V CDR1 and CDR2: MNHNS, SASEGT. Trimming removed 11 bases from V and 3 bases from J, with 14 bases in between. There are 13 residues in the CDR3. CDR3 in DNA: TGTGCCGGCCAGGAGGGAAACAATCAGCCCCAGCATTTT. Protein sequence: CAGQEGNNQPQHF.

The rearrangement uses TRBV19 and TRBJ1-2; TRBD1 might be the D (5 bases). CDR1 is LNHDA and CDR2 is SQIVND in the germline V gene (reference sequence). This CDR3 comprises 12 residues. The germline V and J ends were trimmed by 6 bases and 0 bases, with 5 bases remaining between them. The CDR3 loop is CASRTANYGYTF. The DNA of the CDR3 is TGTGCCAGTAGGACAGCTAACTATGGCTACACCTTC.

Written as DNA, the CDR3 is TGTGCCAGCAGTTACTCGACAGGGAACACTGAAGCTTTCTTT. This sequence encodes CASSYSTGNTEAFF. V gene TRBV6-5 combines with J gene TRBJ1-1, with TRBD1 as a possible D gene (6 bases). V was clipped by 0 bases and J by 1 base, with 6 bases between them. The CDR3 is 14 residues long. Germline V gene data show CDR1 as MNHEY and CDR2 as SVGAGI.

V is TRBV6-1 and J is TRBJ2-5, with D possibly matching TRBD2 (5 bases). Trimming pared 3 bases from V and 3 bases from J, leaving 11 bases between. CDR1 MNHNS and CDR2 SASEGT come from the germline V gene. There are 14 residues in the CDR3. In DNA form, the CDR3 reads TGTGCCAGCAGTGATTGGCTAGCAAAAGAGACCCAGTACTTC. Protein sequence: CASSDWLAKETQYF.

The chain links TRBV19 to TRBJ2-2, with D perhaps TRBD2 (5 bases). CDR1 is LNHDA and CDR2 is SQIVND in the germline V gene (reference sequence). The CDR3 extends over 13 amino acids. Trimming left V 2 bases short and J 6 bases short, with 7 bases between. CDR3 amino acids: CASSIWESGELFF. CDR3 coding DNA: TGTGCCAGTAGTATATGGGAGTCCGGGGAGCTGTTTTTT.

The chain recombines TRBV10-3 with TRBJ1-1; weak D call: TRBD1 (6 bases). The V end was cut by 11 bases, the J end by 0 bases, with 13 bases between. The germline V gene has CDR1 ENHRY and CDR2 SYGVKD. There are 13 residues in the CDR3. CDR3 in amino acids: CAVLRGMNTEAFF. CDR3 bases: TGTGCCGTCTTAAGGGGGATGAACACTGAAGCTTTCTTT.

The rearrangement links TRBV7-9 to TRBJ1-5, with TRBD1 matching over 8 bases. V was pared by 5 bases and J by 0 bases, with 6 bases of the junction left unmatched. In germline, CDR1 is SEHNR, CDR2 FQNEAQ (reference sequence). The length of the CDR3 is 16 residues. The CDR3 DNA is TGTGCCAGCAGCCAACTGACAGGGGATAGCAATCAGCCCCAGCATTTT. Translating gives CASSQLTGDSNQPQHF. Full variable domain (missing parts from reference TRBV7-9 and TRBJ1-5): DTGVSQNPRHKITKRGQNVTFRCDPISEHNRLYWYRQTLGQGPEFLTYFQNEAQLEKSRLLSDRFSAERPKGSFSTLEIQRTEQGDSAMYLCASSQLTGDSNQPQHFGDGTRLSIL.